This TCR beta chain was documented in a study of OX40 agonist ivuxolimab in advanced cancers. In the study overall: The patients got ivuxolimab, which is an agonistic anti-OX40 (CD134) antibody. Participants averaged roughly 60 years of age (range about 23 to 80) and were over 75% male. Study-wide findings and caveats: Expanded clones were, on average, more numerous among CD8+ T cells than CD4+.

About this clone itself: The antigen is undetermined.

Assay: immunoSEQ multiplex PCR; the TCRdb copy retains only in-frame clones and omits some. The repertoire holds tens of thousands of clones, with about 85% as singletons. V was shortened by 0 bases and J by 7 bases, with 21 bases between the two germline ends. The CDR3 spans 18 residues. Germline V gene sequence: CDR1 LNHNV, CDR2 YYDKDF (reference sequence). Sequenced material: CD4+ or CD8+ T cells sorted from blood, taken in a trial of the OX40 agonist ivuxolimab. The rearrangement links TRBV15 to TRBJ1-4; D may be TRBD1 (6 bases). The receptor comes from an adult with an advanced solid tumor such as melanoma, head and neck, liver or kidney cancer. The CDR3 DNA sequence: TGTGCCACCAGCAGAGATCGAAACTCAGGGGCGCAGGGTGAAAAACTGTTTTTT. This sequence encodes CATSRDRNSGAQGEKLFF.